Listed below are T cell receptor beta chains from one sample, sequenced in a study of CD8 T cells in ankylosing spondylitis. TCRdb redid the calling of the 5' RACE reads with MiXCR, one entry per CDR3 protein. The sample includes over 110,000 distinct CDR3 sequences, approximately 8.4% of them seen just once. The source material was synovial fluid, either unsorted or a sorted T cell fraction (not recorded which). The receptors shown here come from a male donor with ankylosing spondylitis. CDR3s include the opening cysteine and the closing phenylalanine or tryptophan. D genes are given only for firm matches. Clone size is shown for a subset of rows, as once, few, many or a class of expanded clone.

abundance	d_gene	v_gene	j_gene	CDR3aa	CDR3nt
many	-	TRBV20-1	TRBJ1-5	CSATMGRGYSNQPQHF	TGCAGTGCTACCATGGGAAGGGGTTATAGCAATCAGCCCCAGCATTTT
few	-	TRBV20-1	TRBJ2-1	CSAPEVRKSYNEQFF	TGCAGTGCCCCAGAGGTAAGGAAATCCTACAATGAGCAGTTCTTC
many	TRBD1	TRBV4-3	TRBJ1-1	CASSLRQGLRAMNTEAFF	TGCGCCAGCAGCCTTAGACAGGGGCTAAGGGCAATGAACACTGAAGCTTTCTTT
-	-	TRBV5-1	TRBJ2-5	CASSDPSGIETQYF	TGCGCCAGCAGCGACCCCAGCGGTATAGAGACCCAGTACTTC
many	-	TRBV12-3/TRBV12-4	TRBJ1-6	CASSPGPWANSPLHF	TGTGCCAGCAGCCCGGGTCCCTGGGCGAATTCACCCCTCCACTTT
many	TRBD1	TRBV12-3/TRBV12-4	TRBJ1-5	CASRKWGQGNQPQHF	TGTGCCAGCAGAAAGTGGGGACAGGGGAATCAGCCCCAGCATTTT
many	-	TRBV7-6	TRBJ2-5	CASSPRVSGGETQYF	TGTGCCAGCAGCCCAAGGGTTAGTGGAGGAGAGACCCAGTACTTC
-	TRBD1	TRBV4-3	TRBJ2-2	CASSPQTVRGTGDTGELFF	TGCGCCAGCAGCCCCCAAACCGTCCGGGGGACAGGGGACACCGGGGAGCTGTTTTTT
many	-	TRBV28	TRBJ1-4	CASSLGGRSNEKLFF	TGTGCCAGCAGCCTGGGGGGGCGGTCTAATGAAAAACTGTTTTTT
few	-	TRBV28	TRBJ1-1	CASSFWGRRAFF	TGTGCCAGCAGTTTCTGGGGGAGGAGGGCTTTCTTT
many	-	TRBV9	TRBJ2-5	CASSVDWFRETQYF	TGTGCCAGCAGCGTAGACTGGTTCCGAGAGACCCAGTACTTC
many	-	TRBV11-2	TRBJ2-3	CASSLAPRRAQYF	TGTGCCAGCAGCTTAGCCCCTAGGAGAGCGCAGTATTTT
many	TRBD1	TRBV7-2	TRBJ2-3	CASSLKGQKQYF	TGTGCCAGCAGCTTAAAGGGACAGAAGCAGTATTTT
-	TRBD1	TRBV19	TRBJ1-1	CASSTGQGAGVAEAFF	TGTGCCAGTAGTACCGGACAGGGGGCGGGGGTGGCTGAAGCTTTCTTT